The clone carrying this T cell receptor beta chain was picked up one time. Its antigen is unidentified. The same CDR3 can be traced to other DNA sequences in this sample. Sequencing used immunoSEQ multiplex PCR; TCRdb keeps in-frame clones, though not all of them. The table lists 100,000 or so clones, approximately 90% of them singletons. This sample was taken from a study of PD-1 blockade in classical Hodgkin lymphoma. Study summary: The nivolumab dose that patients received was 3 mg/kg, given intravenously every 2 weeks. Findings and caveats of the study: The study found complete responders had baseline diversity similar to newly diagnosed patients.

Specified time point: cycle 4 day 1 (C4D1), after less than 7 weeks of nivolumab. Each patient's relapse followed autologous stem cell transplantation, and brentuximab vedotin exposure varied. The ends lost 2 bases at V and 0 bases at J; junction bases unmatched: 3. CDR3 size: 15 residues. The germline CDR1 and CDR2 sequences are SGHTA and FQGNSA. The receptor was derived from a human donor with classical Hodgkin lymphoma. The genes are TRBV7-2 and TRBJ2-7; 8 positions agree with TRBD2. The sequences come from peripheral blood mononuclear cells (PBMCs), collected before the fourth cycle of nivolumab. CDR3 protein: CASSLSAGDSYEQYF. CDR3 nucleotide sequence: TGTGCCAGCAGCTTATCAGCGGGGGACTCCTACGAGCAGTACTTC.